Listed here are 22 T cell receptor beta chains from one sample, sequenced in a study of T cell changes during pregnancy in multiple sclerosis. Data came from immunoSEQ multiplex PCR; TCRdb stores just in-frame clones and leaves some out. Of about 100,000 clones in the sample, approximately 92% were seen once. The specimen comprised peripheral blood, sampled in the second trimester of pregnancy. These receptors were collected from a female donor with multiple sclerosis, enrolled in a pregnancy study.

CDR3 sequence (DNA): TGTGCCAGCAGCGTAGGCCCCAGACAGGCCGCTAATGAAAAACTGTTTTTT. Translated: CASSVGPRQAANEKLFF. The chain couples TRBV9 to TRBJ1-4, with D maybe TRBD1 (6 bases). There are 17 residues in the CDR3. Germline V gene sequence: CDR1 SGDLS, CDR2 YYNGEE. Trimming shortened V by 0 bases and J by 3 bases, and 15 bases separated the two germline ends.

V and J are TRBV11-2 and TRBJ2-7; D unresolved. V was cut by 2 bases and J by 3 bases, with 8 bases left in between. Germline CDR1 SGHAT, CDR2 FQNNGV. The CDR3 consists of 13 residues. The CDR3 region is CASSLNTGYEQYF. The CDR3 bases are TGTGCCAGCAGCTTAAATACCGGCTACGAGCAGTACTTC.

V usage is TRBV6-5 and J usage is TRBJ1-2; 8 bases align to TRBD1. CDR1 is MNHEY and CDR2 is SVGAGI in the germline V gene. CDR3 length: 13 amino acids. With 2 bases clipped from V and 7 bases from J, the junction kept 3 bases outside the gene matches. The CDR3 DNA follows: TGTGCCAGCAGTTACAACAGGGGGTCTGGCTACACCTTC. It yields the protein CASSYNRGSGYTF.

The gene calls are TRBV7-3 and TRBJ2-1; 8 nucleotides match TRBD2. This CDR3 region has 14 residues. CDR1 SGHTA and CDR2 FQGTGA come from the germline V gene. Germline trimming cut 5 bases from V and 3 bases from J; bases unmatched to any gene: 3. As DNA, the CDR3 is TGTGCCAGCAGCCCCGGGGGGGGCTACAATGAGCAGTTCTTC. Translation: CASSPGGGYNEQFF.

The chain links TRBV2 to TRBJ1-5, with a tentative D call TRBD1 (5 bases). V gave up 4 bases and J gave up 5 bases, with 12 bases separating them. In germline, CDR1 is SNHLY, CDR2 FYNNEI. This CDR3 has 14 amino acids. CDR3 DNA sequence: TGTGCCAGCAGTGCAACAGGTACTCATCAGCCCCAGCATTTT. Translating gives CASSATGTHQPQHF.

This chain uses TRBV2 with TRBJ2-1; D uncertain. This CDR3 has 14 amino acids. V was clipped by 6 bases and J by 8 bases, with 17 bases between them. Germline-derived CDR1 and CDR2 are SNHLY and FYNNEI. The chain's CDR3 is CASSVRSVVDEQFF. CDR3 DNA: TGTGCCAGCAGCGTGAGGTCCGTCGTAGATGAGCAGTTCTTC.

The chain has TRBV10-2 and TRBJ2-7; tentatively, D is TRBD2 (6 bases). Trimming shortened V by 3 bases and J by 1 base, and 10 bases separated the two germline ends. There are 14 residues in the CDR3. The germline V gene encodes CDR1 WSHSY and CDR2 SAAADI. The CDR3 spells CASSDGLSSYEQYF. CDR3 DNA sequence: TGCGCCAGCAGTGATGGACTATCATCCTACGAGCAGTACTTC.

The chain has TRBV5-1 and TRBJ2-7, with D unclear. This CDR3 region has 12 residues. Trimming stripped 5 bases from V and 1 base from J, with 7 bases between. Germline CDR1 reads SGHRS; CDR2 reads YFSETQ. The CDR3, as DNA: TGCGCCAGCAGGGCGGATTCCTACGAGCAGTACTTC. It is translated as CASRADSYEQYF.

The chain carries TRBV28 and TRBJ1-1; a weak D match, TRBD1 (6 bases). The CDR3 is 12 residues long. Trimming left V 3 bases short and J 6 bases short, with 8 bases between. Germline V gene sequence: CDR1 MDHEN, CDR2 SYDVKM. DNA for the CDR3: TGTGCCAGCAGTTTGGGGGCATCTGAAGCTTTCTTT. Its protein product is CASSLGASEAFF.

This clone was seen only a few times. This sequence joins TRBV6-1 and TRBJ1-1; D is ambiguous. V was cut by 4 bases and J by 0 bases, with 9 bases left in between. CDR1 and CDR2 (germline): MNHNS, SASEGT. This CDR3 spans 14 amino acids. DNA of the CDR3: TGTGCCAGCAGTGCCTCAGGTATGAACACTGAAGCTTTCTTT. It codes for CASSASGMNTEAFF.

The V gene is TRBV5-1, the J gene TRBJ2-7, with TRBD2 matching over 9 bases. The V segment lost 2 bases and the J segment 2 bases; nucleotides outside the gene matches: 5. Germline V gene sequence: CDR1 SGHRS, CDR2 YFSETQ. The CDR3 contains 15 residues. As DNA, the CDR3 is TGCGCCAGCAGCTTAAATAGCGGGAGCCCCTACGAGCAGTACTTC. It is translated as CASSLNSGSPYEQYF.

The chain links TRBV6-5 to TRBJ2-7, with 9 nucleotides matching TRBD1. J was trimmed by 0 bases and V by 2 bases; bases with no gene match: 2. The germline V gene has CDR1 MNHEY and CDR2 SVGAGI. The CDR3 is made up of 15 amino acids. This CDR3 is CASSYTGGSSYEQYF. CDR3 sequence (DNA): TGTGCCAGCAGTTACACAGGGGGCAGCTCCTACGAGCAGTACTTC.

The chain recombines TRBV9 with TRBJ1-1; a weak D match, TRBD1 (6 bases). CDR1 is SGDLS, CDR2 YYNGEE, per germline. V lost 3 bases and J 0 bases, leaving 9 bases between the germline ends. CDR3 size: 14 residues. The CDR3: CASSARTVNTEAFF. Here the CDR3 DNA reads TGTGCCAGCAGCGCACGGACAGTGAACACTGAAGCTTTCTTT.

The CDR3 DNA reads as TGTGCCAGCAGGGAAACAGGGGGCGCGTACGAAAAACTGTTTTTT. Its protein product is CASRETGGAYEKLFF. V and J are TRBV6-6 and TRBJ1-4, with 9 bases matching TRBD1. In germline, CDR1 is MNHNY, CDR2 SVGAGI (reference sequence). The ends lost 6 bases at V and 8 bases at J; junction bases unmatched: 10. The CDR3 is 15 residues long.

The chain couples TRBV11-2 to TRBJ2-1; TRBD2 aligns across 12 bases. This CDR3 has 15 residues. The junction had 11 bases not matched to a gene; V was cut back by 5 bases and J by 12 bases. Looked up from germline, CDR1 is SGHAT and CDR2 is FQNNGV. This CDR3 is CASSPSSGGAYRQFF. DNA for the CDR3: TGTGCCAGCAGCCCCTCTAGCGGGGGGGCCTACAGGCAGTTCTTC.

The rearrangement joins TRBV19 to TRBJ2-7; 12 bases agree with TRBD2. CDR1 is LNHDA and CDR2 is SQIVND in the germline V gene (reference sequence). The CDR3 consists of 15 residues. The V segment lost 5 bases and the J segment 4 bases; nucleotides outside the gene matches: 6. The CDR3, as DNA: TGTGCCAGTAGTCCGACTAGCGGGGGCCCTTACGAGCAGTACTTC. It is translated as CASSPTSGGPYEQYF.

The CDR3 DNA reads TGTGCCAGCAGCGTTAGGGAACTAGCGGGAGTCGATGAGCAGTTCTTC. It encodes CASSVRELAGVDEQFF. The chain couples TRBV7-9 to TRBJ2-1, with 11 bases fitting TRBD2. The germline V gene has CDR1 SEHNR and CDR2 FQNEAQ (reference sequence). J lost 8 bases, V lost 5 bases, and 11 bases had no gene match. This CDR3 has 16 residues.

V is TRBV5-1 and J is TRBJ2-1; 16 positions match TRBD2. The CDR3 sequence is 18 residues long. From germline, CDR1 is SGHRS and CDR2 YFSETQ. V lost 4 bases, J lost 7 bases, and 11 bases stayed unmatched. The CDR3 nucleotides read TGCGCCAGCAGCGGAACCGCCGGGACTAGCGGGAGGGCGAATGAGCAGTTCTTC. It is translated as CASSGTAGTSGRANEQFF.

The V gene is TRBV7-7, the J gene TRBJ2-5; D is uncertain. Looked up from germline, CDR1 is SSHAT and CDR2 is FNYEAQ (reference sequence). V was cut by 1 base and J by 1 base, with 10 bases left in between. The CDR3 has 15 amino acids. The CDR3 is CASSLGSSSQETQYF. The CDR3 nucleotides read TGTGCCAGCAGCTTAGGGTCCAGTTCCCAAGAGACCCAGTACTTC.

J is TRBJ2-7 and V is TRBV28, with 8 bases lining up with TRBD2. The trim removed 4 bases at V and 5 bases at J, leaving 7 bases unmatched. Germline CDR1 reads MDHEN; CDR2 reads SYDVKM. The CDR3 covers 14 residues. The CDR3, as DNA: TGTGCCAGCAGTTCCGGGACTAGGGTTAACGAGCAGTACTTC. It encodes CASSSGTRVNEQYF. Full variable domain (rest looked up from reference TRBV28 and TRBJ2-7): DVKVTQSSRYLVKRTGEKVFLECVQDMDHENMFWYRQDPGLGLRLIYFSYDVKMKEKGDIPEGYSVSREKKERFSLILESASTNQTSMYLCASSSGTRVNEQYFGPGTRLTVT.

The chain recombines TRBV7-2 with TRBJ1-2; no clear D. Per germline, CDR1 SGHTA and CDR2 FQGNSA. The V end was cut by 4 bases, the J end by 9 bases, with 12 bases between. The CDR3 is made up of 12 amino acids. CDR3 nucleotide sequence: TGTGCCAGCAGCTACAACGGGGTGAGCTACACCTTC. Protein: CASSYNGVSYTF. The full variable domain, its missing parts supplied by reference TRBV7-2 and TRBJ1-2, is GAGVSQSPSNKVTEKGKDVELRCDPISGHTALYWYRQSLGQGLEFLIYFQGNSAPDKSGLPSDRFSAERTGGSVSTLTIQRTQQEDSAVYLCASSYNGVSYTFGSGTRLTVV.

The chain couples TRBV19 to TRBJ1-1, with D possibly matching TRBD1 (5 bases). CDR3 length: 16 residues. The V gene lost 3 bases and the J gene lost 2 bases, with 16 bases spanning the gap. Germline values: CDR1 LNHDA, CDR2 SQIVND (reference sequence). The chain's CDR3 is CASSILSGQGNTEAFF. DNA for the CDR3: TGTGCCAGTAGTATCCTCAGCGGGCAGGGAAACACTGAAGCTTTCTTT.